These 14 T cell receptor beta chains came from one sample sequenced in a study of blood T cells in healthy people across ages (dated by TCRdb to 2013 to 2016). The protocol used for the library was 5' RACE. The instrument was an Illumina HiSeq 2500. A second PCR of roughly 7 to 11 cycles was performed with a sample-barcoded 5' primer and a J-beta primer mix. TCRdb cleaned the public reads at Q25 with fastp, built clones with MiXCR and kept in-frame beta chains. A single entry per CDR3 protein holds the most common genes and DNA from its merged rows. The table for this sample lists over 700,000 distinct CDR3 sequences; roughly 50% of them were counted only once. Together, the top ten hold under 50% of the sample. The sequencing sample was made of blood. These TCRs come from a man older than 75 in good health.

The chain recombines TRBV10-3 with TRBJ1-6; 8 nucleotides line up with TRBD1. The CDR3 covers 19 residues. Germline V gene sequence: CDR1 ENHRY, CDR2 SYGVKD. With 3 bases clipped from V and 0 bases from J, the junction kept 10 bases outside the gene matches. The chain's CDR3 is CAISDIQGRGLSYNSPLHF. The CDR3 DNA follows: TGTGCCATCAGTGACATCCAAGGCAGGGGGCTCTCCTATAATTCACCCCTCCACTTT.

This clonotype appeared a few times. The J gene is TRBJ2-3, the V gene TRBV29-1, with 8 positions matching TRBD2. The CDR3 spans 14 residues. In germline, CDR1 is SQVTM, CDR2 ANQGSEA. With V trimmed by 7 bases and J by 0 bases, 6 bases remained unmatched. CDR3 DNA sequence: TGCAGCGCGCGAGCGGGGGCTAGCACAGATACGCAGTATTTT. The encoded protein is CSARAGASTDTQYF.

This clonotype appeared a few times. This sequence joins TRBV5-1 and TRBJ2-7, with 10 positions matching TRBD2. The CDR3 is 15 residues long. Looked up from germline, CDR1 is SGHRS and CDR2 is YFSETQ. V lost 0 bases and J lost 5; bases outside the gene matches: 5. The CDR3 is CASSLGASGRDEQYF. The CDR3 DNA follows: TGCGCCAGCAGCTTGGGGGCTAGCGGGAGAGACGAGCAGTACTTC.

This clonotype was seen a handful of times. The J gene is TRBJ1-1, the V gene TRBV5-1; D is unresolved. This CDR3 spans 13 amino acids. Trimming pared 0 bases from V and 4 bases from J, leaving 7 bases between. Germline V gene data show CDR1 as SGHRS and CDR2 as YFSETQ. Here the CDR3 reads CASSLEGSTEAFF. For the CDR3, the DNA is TGCGCCAGCAGCTTGGAGGGTAGCACTGAAGCTTTCTTT.

This clonotype has only one observation. The chain combines TRBV20-1 with TRBJ2-3; D might be TRBD2 (6 bases). Germline CDR1 DFQATT, CDR2 SNEGSKA (reference sequence). The CDR3 covers 12 residues. V was trimmed by 3 bases and J by 14 bases, leaving 18 bases between them. In DNA form, the CDR3 reads TGCAGTGCTAGCCCTAGCGACAGATACGCGTATTTT. Protein product: CSASPSDRYAYF.

CDR3 region: CASSFSAGDGAEKLFF. For the CDR3, the DNA is TGTGCCAGCAGTTTCTCCGCCGGGGATGGGGCTGAAAAACTGTTTTTT. The chain is built from TRBV6-2 or TRBV6-3 and TRBJ1-4; weak D call: TRBD1 (5 bases). The V gene lost 4 bases and the J gene lost 7 bases, with 19 bases spanning the gap. The CDR3 is 16 residues long. CDR1 MNHEY and CDR2 SVGEGT come from the germline V gene.

This clonotype was seen a handful of times. The chain uses TRBV3-1 and TRBJ2-7, with TRBD2 matching 9 bases. Germline V CDR1 and CDR2: LGHDT, YNNKEL (reference sequence). Unmatched junction bases numbered 9, after V lost 7 bases and J lost 2 bases. The length of the CDR3 is 15 residues. CDR3 in DNA: TGTGCCAGCACTCCCAGCGGGAGGTACGCCTACGAGCAGTACTTC. Its protein is CASTPSGRYAYEQYF.

This clonotype turned up a few times. This rearrangement joins TRBV27 to TRBJ2-7, with 9 bases fitting TRBD2. V trimming: 4 bases; J trimming: 4 bases; junction bases outside the gene matches: 17. The CDR3 spans 18 residues. Germline CDR1 is MNHEY and CDR2 is SMNVEV (reference sequence). The CDR3 bases are TGTGCCAGCAGTTCTGTGCGGCGGGAGGGCCCTCAGTTGTACGAGCAGTACTTC. Residues: CASSSVRREGPQLYEQYF.

The chain is built from TRBV6-5 and TRBJ2-1; TRBD1 aligns across 7 bases. Trimming removed 5 bases from V and 5 bases from J; junction bases left unmatched: 6. CDR1 and CDR2 from the germline V gene are MNHEY and SVGAGI. The CDR3 spans 14 residues. The CDR3 sequence: CASSVGTANNEQFF. In DNA, the CDR3 is TGTGCCAGCAGTGTAGGGACAGCTAACAATGAGCAGTTCTTC.

The J gene is TRBJ1-6, the V gene TRBV20-1; D is ambiguous. Germline CDR1 reads DFQATT; CDR2 reads SNEGSKA (reference sequence). The CDR3 contains 16 residues. Trimming took 0 bases from V and 10 from J, leaving 19 bases between them. DNA of the CDR3: TGCAGTGCTAGAGATGCCGGACGGGGAGTGGGATCACCCCTCCACTTT. Its translation is CSARDAGRGVGSPLHF.

The chain uses TRBV9 and TRBJ1-2; 8 bases map to TRBD1. J lost 6 bases, V lost 2 bases, and 18 bases had no gene match. The CDR3 spans 18 residues. CDR1 SGDLS and CDR2 YYNGEE come from the germline V gene. The CDR3 DNA follows: TGTGCCAGCAGCGTGACCGGGACAGGCATTTTTTCTATGAATGGCTACACCTTC. Translation: CASSVTGTGIFSMNGYTF.

This clonotype appeared a few times. The V call is TRBV27, the J call TRBJ2-5; TRBD1 aligns across 7 bases. With V trimmed by 6 bases and J by 7 bases, 11 bases remained unmatched. CDR3 length equals 14 residues. The germline V gene has CDR1 MNHEY and CDR2 SMNVEV (reference sequence). Here the CDR3 DNA reads TGTGCCAGCAGCCGAGGACAGGCAGGGGGGACCCAGTACTTC. It encodes CASSRGQAGGTQYF.

This clonotype was picked up one time. CDR3 protein: CSARDASSGVSEQYF. The CDR3 coding sequence is TGCAGTGCTAGAGATGCGAGTAGCGGAGTTTCCGAGCAGTACTTC. The V call is TRBV20-1, the J call TRBJ2-5; possibly TRBD2 for D (6 bases). The J call is uncertain, as TRBJ2-7 better fits the DNA end. The V gene's germline CDR1 is DFQATT and CDR2 SNEGSKA (reference sequence). The CDR3 runs to 15 residues.

This clonotype came up once. The J gene is TRBJ2-7, the V gene TRBV7-8, with TRBD2 matching over 9 bases. This CDR3 is built from 15 residues. Losses at the gene ends were 0 bases for V and 5 bases for J; bases not matched to a gene: 5. In germline, CDR1 is SGHVS, CDR2 FQNEAQ. This CDR3 reads CASSLALAGRDEQYF. The CDR3 bases are TGTGCCAGCAGCTTAGCTCTAGCGGGAAGGGACGAGCAGTACTTC.